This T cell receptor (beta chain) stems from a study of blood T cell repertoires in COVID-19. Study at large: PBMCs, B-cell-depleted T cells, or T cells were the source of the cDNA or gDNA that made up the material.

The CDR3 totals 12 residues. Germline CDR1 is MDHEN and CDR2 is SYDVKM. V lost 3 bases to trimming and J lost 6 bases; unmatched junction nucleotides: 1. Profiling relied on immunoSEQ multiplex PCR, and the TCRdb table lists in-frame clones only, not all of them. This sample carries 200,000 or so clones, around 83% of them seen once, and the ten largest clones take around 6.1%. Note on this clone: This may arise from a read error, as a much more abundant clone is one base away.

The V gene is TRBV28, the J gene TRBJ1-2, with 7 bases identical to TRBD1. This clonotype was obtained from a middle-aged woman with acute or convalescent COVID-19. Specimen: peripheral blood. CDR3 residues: CASSFTGDGYTF. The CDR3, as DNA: TGTGCCAGCAGTTTTACAGGGGATGGCTACACCTTC.